This T cell receptor (beta chain) was obtained from a study of CD8 T cells in ankylosing spondylitis. Study-level findings and limits: One TCR beta motif, made up of under ten highly homologous variants, appeared characteristic of ankylosing spondylitis blood.

The V gene end was trimmed by 6 bases and the J gene end by 7 bases; junction bases not matched to a gene: 8. CDR1 is LGHDT and CDR2 is YNNKEL in the germline V gene (reference sequence). This CDR3 has 14 amino acids. A remark on this clonotype: Its antigen is not known.

TCRdb recomputed calls from the 5' RACE reads with MiXCR, one row per CDR3 protein. The sample includes 200,000 to 250,000 distinct CDR3 sequences, about 11% of them seen just once. This receptor was taken from a male donor with ankylosing spondylitis or in good health (not recorded which). The genes are TRBV3-1 and TRBJ2-1, with TRBD2 matching over 8 bases. Sequenced sample: blood, either unsorted or a sorted T cell fraction (not recorded which). DNA for the CDR3: TGTGCCAGCAGGGCCTCAGCGGGGGTAAATGAGCAGTTCTTC. Its translation is CASRASAGVNEQFF.